The clone carrying this TCR beta chain was picked up a small number of times. TCRdb reprocessed the RT-PCR reads via MiXCR and lists one record per CDR3 protein. The sample lists 900,000 to 1,000,000 distinct CDR3 sequences; roughly 18% were seen once. The germline V gene has CDR1 DFQATT and CDR2 SNEGSKA (reference sequence). Unmatched junction bases numbered 9, after V lost 5 bases and J lost 8 bases. This CDR3 contains 14 residues. This sample is part of a study of patients and donors after allogeneic stem cell transplantation. The chain joins TRBV20-1 to TRBJ2-1; 10 positions match TRBD1. The specimen was blood, either unsorted or a sorted T cell fraction (not recorded which). The TCR sequence derives from a human donor who was either an allogeneic HSCT recipient or a stem cell or donor lymphocyte infusion donor (not recorded which). It is not recorded whose cells these are; they may come from a transplant donor. As DNA, the CDR3 is TGCAGTGCTGTCCGGGACAGGGGTTTCGATGAGCAGTTCTTC. Protein: CSAVRDRGFDEQFF.